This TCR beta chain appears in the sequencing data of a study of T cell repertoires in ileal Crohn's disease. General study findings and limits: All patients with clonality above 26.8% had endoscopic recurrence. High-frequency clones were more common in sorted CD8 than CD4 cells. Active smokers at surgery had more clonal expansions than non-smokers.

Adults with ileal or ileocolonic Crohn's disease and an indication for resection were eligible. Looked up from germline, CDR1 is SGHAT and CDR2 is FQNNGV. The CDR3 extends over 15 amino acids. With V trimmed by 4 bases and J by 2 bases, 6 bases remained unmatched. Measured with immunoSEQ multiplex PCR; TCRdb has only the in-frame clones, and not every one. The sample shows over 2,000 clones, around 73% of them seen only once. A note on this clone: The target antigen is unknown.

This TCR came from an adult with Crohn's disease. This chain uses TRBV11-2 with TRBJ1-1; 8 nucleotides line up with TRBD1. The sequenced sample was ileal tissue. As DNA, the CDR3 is TGTGCCAGCAGCTCGGGGACAGGTTTTAACACTGAAGCTTTCTTT. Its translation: CASSSGTGFNTEAFF.